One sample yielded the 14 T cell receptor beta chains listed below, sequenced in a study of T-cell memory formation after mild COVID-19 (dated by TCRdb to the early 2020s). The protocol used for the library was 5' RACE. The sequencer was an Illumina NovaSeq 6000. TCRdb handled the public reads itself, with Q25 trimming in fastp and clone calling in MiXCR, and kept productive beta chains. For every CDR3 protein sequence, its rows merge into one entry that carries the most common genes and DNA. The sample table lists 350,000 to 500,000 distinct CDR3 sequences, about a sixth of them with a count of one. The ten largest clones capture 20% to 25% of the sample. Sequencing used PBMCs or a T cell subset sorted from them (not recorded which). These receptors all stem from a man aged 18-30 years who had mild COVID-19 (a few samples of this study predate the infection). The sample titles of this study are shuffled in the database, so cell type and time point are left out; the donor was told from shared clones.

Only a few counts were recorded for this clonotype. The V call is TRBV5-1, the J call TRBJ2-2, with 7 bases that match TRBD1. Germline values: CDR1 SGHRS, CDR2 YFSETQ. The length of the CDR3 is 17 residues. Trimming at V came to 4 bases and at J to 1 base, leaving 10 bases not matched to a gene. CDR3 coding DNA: TGCGCCAGCAGCCCCGGACAGGCTTCAATGAACACCGGGGAGCTGTTTTTT. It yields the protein CASSPGQASMNTGELFF. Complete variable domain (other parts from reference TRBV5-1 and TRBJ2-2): KAGVTQTPRYLIKTRGQQVTLSCSPISGHRSVSWYQQTPGQGLQFLFEYFSETQRNKGNFPGRFSGRQFSNSRSEMNVSTLELGDSALYLCASSPGQASMNTGELFFGEGSRLTVL.

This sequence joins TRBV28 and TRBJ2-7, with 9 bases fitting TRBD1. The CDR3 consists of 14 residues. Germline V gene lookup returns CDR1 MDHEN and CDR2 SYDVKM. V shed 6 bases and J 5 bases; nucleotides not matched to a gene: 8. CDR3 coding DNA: TGTGCCAGCAGGAGGGACAGGGAAAGCAACGAGCAGTACGTC. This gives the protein CASRRDRESNEQYV.

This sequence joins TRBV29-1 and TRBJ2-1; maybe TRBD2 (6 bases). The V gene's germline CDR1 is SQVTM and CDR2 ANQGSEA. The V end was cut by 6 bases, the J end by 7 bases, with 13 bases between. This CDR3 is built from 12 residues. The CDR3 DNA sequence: TGCAGCGTCCAGCGGAGGGGAAATGAGCAGTTCTTC. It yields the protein CSVQRRGNEQFF.

The CDR3 coding sequence is TGTGCCAGCAGGCCCCTCGGGGATCACGAGCAGTACGTC. Amino acid sequence: CASRPLGDHEQYV. The chain is built from TRBV28 and TRBJ2-7; maybe TRBD2 (5 bases). Between the trimmed V and J ends, which lost 6 bases and 5 bases, there was a span of 14 bases. Per germline, CDR1 MDHEN and CDR2 SYDVKM. The CDR3 totals 13 residues.

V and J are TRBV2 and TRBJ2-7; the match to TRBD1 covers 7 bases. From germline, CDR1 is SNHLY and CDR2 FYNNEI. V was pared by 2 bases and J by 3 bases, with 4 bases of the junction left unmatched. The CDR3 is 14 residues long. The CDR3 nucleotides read TGTGCCAGCAGTGAACAGGGGGTCGGCTACGAGCAGTACGTC. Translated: CASSEQGVGYEQYV.

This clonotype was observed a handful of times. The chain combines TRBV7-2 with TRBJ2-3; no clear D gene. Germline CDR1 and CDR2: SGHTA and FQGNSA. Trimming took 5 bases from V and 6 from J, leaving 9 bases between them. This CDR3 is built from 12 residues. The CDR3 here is CASSQQVDTQYF. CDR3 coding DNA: TGTGCCAGCAGCCAACAAGTCGATACGCAGTATTTT.

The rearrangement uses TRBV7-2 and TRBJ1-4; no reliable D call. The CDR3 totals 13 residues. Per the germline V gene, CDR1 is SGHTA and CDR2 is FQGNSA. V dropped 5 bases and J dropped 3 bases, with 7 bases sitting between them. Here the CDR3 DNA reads TGTGCCAGCAGCGCAGCGGCTAATGAAAAACTGTTTTTT. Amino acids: CASSAAANEKLFF.

CDR3 region: CSVLPDYNSPLHF. The CDR3 DNA follows: TGCAGCGTACTACCGGACTATAATTCACCCCTCCACTTT. This chain connects TRBV29-1 to TRBJ1-6; no definite D call. This CDR3 contains 13 residues. Germline CDR1 SQVTM, CDR2 ANQGSEA. Trimming pared 6 bases from V and 3 bases from J, leaving 9 bases between.

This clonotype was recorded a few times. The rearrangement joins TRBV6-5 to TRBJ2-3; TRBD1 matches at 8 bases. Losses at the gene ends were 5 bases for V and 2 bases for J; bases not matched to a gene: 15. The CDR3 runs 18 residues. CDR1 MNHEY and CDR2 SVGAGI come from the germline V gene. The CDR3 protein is CASSPQGAGGLDTDTQYF. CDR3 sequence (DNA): TGTGCCAGCAGTCCCCAGGGGGCCGGAGGGTTAGACACAGATACGCAGTATTTT.

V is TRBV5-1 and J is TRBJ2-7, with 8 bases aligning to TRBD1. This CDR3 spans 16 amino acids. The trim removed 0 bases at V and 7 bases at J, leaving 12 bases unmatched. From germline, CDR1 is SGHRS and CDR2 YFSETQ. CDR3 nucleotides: TGCGCCAGCAGCTTGGGACAGGGGAGGATTGCGTATGAGCAGTACTTC. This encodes CASSLGQGRIAYEQYF. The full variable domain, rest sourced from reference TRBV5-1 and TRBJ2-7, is KAGVTQTPRYLIKTRGQQVTLSCSPISGHRSVSWYQQTPGQGLQFLFEYFSETQRNKGNFPGRFSGRQFSNSRSEMNVSTLELGDSALYLCASSLGQGRIAYEQYFGPGTRLTVT.

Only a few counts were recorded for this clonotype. The CDR3 sequence is CSAYGTSGRHNEQFF. The CDR3 nucleotides read TGCAGTGCTTACGGGACTAGCGGGCGCCACAATGAGCAGTTCTTC. J is TRBJ2-1 and V is TRBV20-1, with 12 bases matching TRBD2. CDR1 DFQATT and CDR2 SNEGSKA come from the germline V gene (reference sequence). This CDR3 has 15 amino acids. V shed 5 bases, J shed 5 bases, and the junction held 7 bases outside the gene matches.

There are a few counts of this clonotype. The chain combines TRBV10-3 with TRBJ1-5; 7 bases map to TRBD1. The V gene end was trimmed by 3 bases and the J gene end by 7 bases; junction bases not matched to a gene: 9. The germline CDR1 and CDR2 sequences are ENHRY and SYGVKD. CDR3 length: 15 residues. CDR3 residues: CAISDSSGTDQPQHF. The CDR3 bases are TGTGCCATCAGTGACTCGAGCGGGACAGACCAGCCCCAGCATTTT.

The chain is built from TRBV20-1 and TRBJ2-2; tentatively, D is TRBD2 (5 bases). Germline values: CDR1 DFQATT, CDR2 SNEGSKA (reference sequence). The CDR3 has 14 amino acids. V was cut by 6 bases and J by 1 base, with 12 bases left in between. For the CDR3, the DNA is TGCAGTGCGGACCCCGGAGGGAACACCGGGGAGCTGTTTTTT. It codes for CSADPGGNTGELFF.

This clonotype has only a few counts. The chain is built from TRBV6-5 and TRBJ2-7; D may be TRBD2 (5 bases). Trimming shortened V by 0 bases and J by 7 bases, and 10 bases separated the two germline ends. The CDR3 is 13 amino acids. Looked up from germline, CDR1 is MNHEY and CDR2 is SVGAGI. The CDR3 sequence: CASSYSYGGEQYV. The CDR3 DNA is TGTGCCAGCAGTTACTCGTATGGAGGAGAGCAGTACGTC.